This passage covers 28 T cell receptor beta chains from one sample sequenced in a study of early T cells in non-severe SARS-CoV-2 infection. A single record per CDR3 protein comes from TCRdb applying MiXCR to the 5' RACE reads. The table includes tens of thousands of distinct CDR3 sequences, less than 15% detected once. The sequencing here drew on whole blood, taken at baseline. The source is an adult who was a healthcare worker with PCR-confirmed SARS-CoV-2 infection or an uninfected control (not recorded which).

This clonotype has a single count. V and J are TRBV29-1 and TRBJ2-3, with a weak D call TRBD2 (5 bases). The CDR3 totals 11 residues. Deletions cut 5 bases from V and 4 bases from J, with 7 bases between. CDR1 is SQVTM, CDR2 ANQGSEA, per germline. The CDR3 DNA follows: TGCAGCGTTCCCGGGGCAGATACGCAGTATTTT. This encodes CSVPGADTQYF.

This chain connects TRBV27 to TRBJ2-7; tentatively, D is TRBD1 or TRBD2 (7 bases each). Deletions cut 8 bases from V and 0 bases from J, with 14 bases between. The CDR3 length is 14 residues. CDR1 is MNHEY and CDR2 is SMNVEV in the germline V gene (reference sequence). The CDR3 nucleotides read TGTGCCAGCCGACAGGGAGGGAGCTCCTACGAGCAGTACTTC. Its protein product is CASRQGGSSYEQYF.

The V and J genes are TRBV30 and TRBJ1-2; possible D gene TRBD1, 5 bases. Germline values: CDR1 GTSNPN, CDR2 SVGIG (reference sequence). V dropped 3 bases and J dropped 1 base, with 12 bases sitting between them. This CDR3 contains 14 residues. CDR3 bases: TGTGCCTGGAGACTTCCTCAGGGTAACTATGGCTACACCTTC. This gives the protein CAWRLPQGNYGYTF.

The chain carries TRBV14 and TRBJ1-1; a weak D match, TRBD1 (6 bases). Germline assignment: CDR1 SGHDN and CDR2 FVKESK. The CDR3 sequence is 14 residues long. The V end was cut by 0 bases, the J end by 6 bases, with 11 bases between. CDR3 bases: TGTGCCAGCAGCCAAGAGGCTAGGACAGCTGAAGCTTTCTTT. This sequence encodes CASSQEARTAEAFF.

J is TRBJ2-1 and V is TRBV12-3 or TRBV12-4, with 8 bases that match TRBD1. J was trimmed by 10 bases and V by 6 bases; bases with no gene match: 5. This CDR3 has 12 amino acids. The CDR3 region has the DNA TGTGCCAGCAGCCCCGGACAGGGAGAGCAGTTCTTC. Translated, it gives CASSPGQGEQFF.

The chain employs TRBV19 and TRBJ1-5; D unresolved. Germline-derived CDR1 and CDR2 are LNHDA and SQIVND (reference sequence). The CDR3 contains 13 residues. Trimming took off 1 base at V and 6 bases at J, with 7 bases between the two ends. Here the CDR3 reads CASSIGSAQPQHF. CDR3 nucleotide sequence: TGTGCCAGTAGTATAGGCAGTGCTCAGCCCCAGCATTTT.

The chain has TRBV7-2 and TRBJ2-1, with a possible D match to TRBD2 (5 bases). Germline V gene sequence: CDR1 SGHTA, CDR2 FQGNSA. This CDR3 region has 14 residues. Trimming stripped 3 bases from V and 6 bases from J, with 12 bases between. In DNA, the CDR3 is TGTGCCAGCAGCTTGGTCGGGGTGGCCAATGAGCAGTTCTTC. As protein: CASSLVGVANEQFF. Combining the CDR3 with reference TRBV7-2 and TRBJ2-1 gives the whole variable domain GAGVSQSPSNKVTEKGKDVELRCDPISGHTALYWYRQSLGQGLEFLIYFQGNSAPDKSGLPSDRFSAERTGGSVSTLTIQRTQQEDSAVYLCASSLVGVANEQFFGPGTRLTVL.

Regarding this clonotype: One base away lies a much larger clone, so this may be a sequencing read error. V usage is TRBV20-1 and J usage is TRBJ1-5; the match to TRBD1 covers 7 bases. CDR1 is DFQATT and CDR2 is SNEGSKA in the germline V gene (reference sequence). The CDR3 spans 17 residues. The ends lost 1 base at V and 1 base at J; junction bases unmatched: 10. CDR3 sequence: CSARGRPTGVSNQPQHF. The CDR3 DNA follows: TGCAGTGCTAGAGGTCGTCCTACAGGGGTAAGCAATCAGCCCCAGCATTTT.

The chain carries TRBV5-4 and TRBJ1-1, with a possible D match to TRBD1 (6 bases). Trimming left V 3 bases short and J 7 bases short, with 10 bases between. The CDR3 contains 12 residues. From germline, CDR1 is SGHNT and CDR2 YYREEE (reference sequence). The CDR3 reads CASSSDSIEAFF. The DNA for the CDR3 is TGTGCCAGCAGCTCGGACAGCATTGAAGCTTTCTTT. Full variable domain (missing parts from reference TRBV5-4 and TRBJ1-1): ETGVTQSPTHLIKTRGQQVTLRCSSQSGHNTVSWYQQALGQGPQFIFQYYREEENGRGNFPPRFSGLQFPNYSSELNVNALELDDSALYLCASSSDSIEAFFGQGTRLTVV.

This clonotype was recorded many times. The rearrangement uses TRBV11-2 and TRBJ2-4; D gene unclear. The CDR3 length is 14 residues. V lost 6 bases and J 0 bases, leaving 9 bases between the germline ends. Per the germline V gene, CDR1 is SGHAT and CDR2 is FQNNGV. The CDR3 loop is CASRSDLAKNIQYF. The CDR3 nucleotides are TGTGCCAGCAGATCTGACCTAGCCAAAAACATTCAGTACTTC. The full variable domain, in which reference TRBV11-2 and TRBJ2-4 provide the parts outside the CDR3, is EAGVAQSPRYKIIEKRQSVAFWCNPISGHATLYWYQQILGQGPKLLIQFQNNGVVDDSQLPKDRFSAERLKGVDSTLKIQPAKLEDSAVYLCASRSDLAKNIQYFGAGTRLSVL.

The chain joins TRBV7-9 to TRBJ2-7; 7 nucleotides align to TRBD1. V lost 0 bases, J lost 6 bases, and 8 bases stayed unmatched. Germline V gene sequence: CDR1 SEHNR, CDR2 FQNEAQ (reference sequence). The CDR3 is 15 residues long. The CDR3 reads CASSLAGRGTTEQYF. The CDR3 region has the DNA TGTGCCAGCAGCTTAGCCGGCAGGGGGACAACCGAGCAGTACTTC.

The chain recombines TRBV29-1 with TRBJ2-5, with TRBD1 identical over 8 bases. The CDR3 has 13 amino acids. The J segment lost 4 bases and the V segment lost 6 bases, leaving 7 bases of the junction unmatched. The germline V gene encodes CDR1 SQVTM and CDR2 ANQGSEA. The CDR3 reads CSVGGRGRETQYF. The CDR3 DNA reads TGCAGCGTAGGGGGCAGGGGGCGAGAGACCCAGTACTTC.

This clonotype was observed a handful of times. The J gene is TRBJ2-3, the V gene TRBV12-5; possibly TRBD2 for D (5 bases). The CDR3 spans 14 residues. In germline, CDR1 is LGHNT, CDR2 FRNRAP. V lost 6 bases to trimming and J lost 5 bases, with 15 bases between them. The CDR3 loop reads CASGSGILRDTQYF. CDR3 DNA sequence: TGTGCTAGTGGCTCCGGGATATTAAGAGATACGCAGTATTTT.

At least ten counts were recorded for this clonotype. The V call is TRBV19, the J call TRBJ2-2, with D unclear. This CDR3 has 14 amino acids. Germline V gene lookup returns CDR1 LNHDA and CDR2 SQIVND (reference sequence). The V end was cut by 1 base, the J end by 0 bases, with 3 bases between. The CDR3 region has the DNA TGTGCCAGTAGTATAGCTTCGAACACCGGGGAGCTGTTTTTT. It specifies CASSIASNTGELFF.

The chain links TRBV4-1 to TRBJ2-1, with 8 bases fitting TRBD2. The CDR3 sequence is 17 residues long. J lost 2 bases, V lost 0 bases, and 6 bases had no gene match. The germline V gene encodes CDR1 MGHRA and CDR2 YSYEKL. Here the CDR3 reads CASSQERLAGAYNEQFF. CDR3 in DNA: TGCGCCAGCAGCCAAGAGCGTCTAGCGGGCGCCTACAATGAGCAGTTCTTC.

The CDR3 sequence: CASSLEGPSLTYEQYF. CDR3 DNA: TGCGCCAGCAGCTTGGAAGGGCCTAGTCTAACCTACGAGCAGTACTTC. The chain joins TRBV5-1 to TRBJ2-7; no clear D. CDR3 size: 16 residues. The germline V gene has CDR1 SGHRS and CDR2 YFSETQ. V lost 0 bases to trimming and J lost 2 bases, with 15 bases between them.

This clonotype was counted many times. The CDR3 is CSARDPGPDSEKLFF. CDR3 coding DNA: TGCAGTGCTAGAGATCCGGGCCCCGACTCTGAAAAACTGTTTTTT. The chain employs TRBV20-1 and TRBJ1-4; no firm D call. Germline loops: CDR1 DFQATT, CDR2 SNEGSKA (reference sequence). Trimming stripped 0 bases from V and 7 bases from J, with 15 bases between. This CDR3 has 15 amino acids.

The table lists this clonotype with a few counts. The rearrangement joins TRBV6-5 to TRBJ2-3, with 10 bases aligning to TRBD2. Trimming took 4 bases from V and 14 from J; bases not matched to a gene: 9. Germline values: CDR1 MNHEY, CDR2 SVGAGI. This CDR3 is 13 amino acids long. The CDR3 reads CASSSIAGGSLYF. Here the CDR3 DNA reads TGTGCCAGCAGTTCTATAGCGGGGGGTTCACTGTATTTT.

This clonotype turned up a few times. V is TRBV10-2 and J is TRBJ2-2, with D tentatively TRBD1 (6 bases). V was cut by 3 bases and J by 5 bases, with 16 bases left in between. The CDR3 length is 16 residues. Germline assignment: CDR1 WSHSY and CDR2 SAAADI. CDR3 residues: CASSDRGLGYTGELFF. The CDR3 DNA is TGCGCCAGCAGTGATAGGGGGTTAGGATATACCGGGGAGCTGTTTTTT.

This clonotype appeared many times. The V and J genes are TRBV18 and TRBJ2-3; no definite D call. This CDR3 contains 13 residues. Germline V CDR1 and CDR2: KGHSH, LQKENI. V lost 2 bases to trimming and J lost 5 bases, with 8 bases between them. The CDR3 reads CASSPGWKDTQYF. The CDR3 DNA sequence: TGTGCCAGCTCACCAGGGTGGAAAGATACGCAGTATTTT. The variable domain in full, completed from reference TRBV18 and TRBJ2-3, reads NAGVMQNPRHLVRRRGQEARLRCSPMKGHSHVYWYRQLPEEGLKFMVYLQKENIIDESGMPKERFSAEFPKEGPSILRIQQVVRGDSAAYFCASSPGWKDTQYFGPGTRLTVL.

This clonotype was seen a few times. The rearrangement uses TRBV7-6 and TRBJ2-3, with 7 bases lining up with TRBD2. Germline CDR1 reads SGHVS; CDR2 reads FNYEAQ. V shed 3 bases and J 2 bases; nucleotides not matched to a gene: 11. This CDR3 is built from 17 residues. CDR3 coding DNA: TGTGCCAGCAGCTTTAACCCCCTAGCGGAGCTCACAGATACGCAGTATTTT. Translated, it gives CASSFNPLAELTDTQYF.

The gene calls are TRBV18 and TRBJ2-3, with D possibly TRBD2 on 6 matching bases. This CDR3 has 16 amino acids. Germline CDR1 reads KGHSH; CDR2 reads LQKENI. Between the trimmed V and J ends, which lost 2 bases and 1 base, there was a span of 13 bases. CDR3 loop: CASSPTSGTGTDTQYF. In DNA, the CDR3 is TGTGCCAGCTCACCAACATCCGGGACTGGCACAGATACGCAGTATTTT.

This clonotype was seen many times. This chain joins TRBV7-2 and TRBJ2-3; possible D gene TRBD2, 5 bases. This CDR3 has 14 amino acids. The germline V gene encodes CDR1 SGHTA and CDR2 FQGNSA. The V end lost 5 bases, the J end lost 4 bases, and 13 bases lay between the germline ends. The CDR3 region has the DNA TGTGCCAGCAGCCCCCGAGGGCCCGCAGATACGCAGTATTTT. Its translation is CASSPRGPADTQYF.

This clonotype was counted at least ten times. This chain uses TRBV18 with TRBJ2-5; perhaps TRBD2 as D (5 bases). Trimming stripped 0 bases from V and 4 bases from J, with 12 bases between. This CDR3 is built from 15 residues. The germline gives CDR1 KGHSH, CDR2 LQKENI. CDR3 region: CASSPPGSRGETQYF. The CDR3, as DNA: TGTGCCAGCTCACCACCTGGGTCTCGGGGAGAGACCCAGTACTTC.

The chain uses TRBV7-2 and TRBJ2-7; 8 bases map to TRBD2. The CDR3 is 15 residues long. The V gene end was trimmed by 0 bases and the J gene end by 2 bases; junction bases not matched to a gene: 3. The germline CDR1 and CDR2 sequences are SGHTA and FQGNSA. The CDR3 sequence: CASSLATSVTYEQYF. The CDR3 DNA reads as TGTGCCAGCAGCTTAGCGACTAGCGTGACCTACGAGCAGTACTTC.

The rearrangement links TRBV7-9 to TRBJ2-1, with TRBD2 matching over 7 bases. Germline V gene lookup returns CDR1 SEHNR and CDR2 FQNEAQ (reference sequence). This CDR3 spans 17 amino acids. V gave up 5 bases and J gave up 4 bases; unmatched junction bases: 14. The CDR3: CASSPWGGKGFYNEQFF. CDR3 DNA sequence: TGTGCCAGCAGCCCGTGGGGGGGAAAAGGGTTTTACAATGAGCAGTTCTTC. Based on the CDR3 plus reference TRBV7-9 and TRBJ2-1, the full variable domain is DTGVSQNPRHKITKRGQNVTFRCDPISEHNRLYWYRQTLGQGPEFLTYFQNEAQLEKSRLLSDRFSAERPKGSFSTLEIQRTEQGDSAMYLCASSPWGGKGFYNEQFFGPGTRLTVL.

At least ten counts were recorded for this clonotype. The CDR3 is CASSSGQTSGGYGYTF. DNA for the CDR3: TGTGCCAGCTCATCGGGACAGACTTCAGGGGGCTATGGCTACACCTTC. The chain has TRBV18 and TRBJ1-2; 7 bases line up with TRBD1. J gave up 4 bases and V 5 bases, and 13 bases lay outside the gene matches. This CDR3 has 16 amino acids. Germline values: CDR1 KGHSH, CDR2 LQKENI.

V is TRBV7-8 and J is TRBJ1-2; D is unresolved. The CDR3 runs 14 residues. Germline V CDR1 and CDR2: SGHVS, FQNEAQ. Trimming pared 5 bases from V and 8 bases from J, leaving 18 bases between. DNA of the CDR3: TGTGCCAGCAGCCCACAAACGGGAATAAGGGGCTACACCTTC. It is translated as CASSPQTGIRGYTF.